This entry lists 17 T cell receptor beta chains sequenced from one sample in a study of regulatory T cells in long-lasting Graves disease. Arm-PCR of CDR3 regions and iRepertoire HTBI primers were used to build TCR beta libraries. TCRdb fed the multiplex PCR reads into MiXCR, producing one record per CDR3 protein. Of some 420,000 distinct CDR3 sequences listed, 22% are singletons. Sample time point: persistent/refractory GD, antithyroid drugs over 5 years with positive TRAb. Extracted PBMC RNA gave rise to the TCR library. The sequenced sample was peripheral blood mononuclear cells (PBMCs), obtained when the disease was refractory, from a patient treated with antithyroid drugs. These receptors came from a female donor with Graves disease.

This clonotype was detected a few times. The rearrangement joins TRBV6-2 or TRBV6-3 to TRBJ2-4; 9 nucleotides agree with TRBD1. Germline values: CDR1 MNHEY, CDR2 SVGEGT. V was clipped by 7 bases and J by 7 bases; unmatched bases: 8. This CDR3 has 14 amino acids. CDR3 protein: CASTRTGEMNIQYF. The CDR3 DNA follows: TGTGCCAGCACCAGGACAGGGGAGATGAACATTCAGTACTTC.

V is TRBV7-9 and J is TRBJ2-7; 7 nucleotides match TRBD1. V shed 3 bases and J 5 bases; nucleotides not matched to a gene: 7. The length of the CDR3 is 14 residues. Germline V gene sequence: CDR1 SEHNR, CDR2 FQNEAQ (reference sequence). The CDR3 loop is CASSFSGGNDEQYF. The CDR3 nucleotides are TGTGCCAGCAGCTTCTCAGGGGGTAATGACGAGCAGTACTTC.

In regard to this clonotype: This is likely a read error, given that the CDR3 carries no conserved phenylalanine or tryptophan at its end. J is TRBJ1-5 and V is TRBV12-3 or TRBV12-4; no firm D call. V gave up 5 bases and J gave up 9 bases, with 11 bases separating them. The CDR3 is 12 amino acids. The CDR3 protein is CASSPTALPQHL. CDR3 DNA sequence: TGTGCCAGCAGTCCCACAGCTCTGCCCCAGCATTTG.

This clonotype came up many times. The CDR3 DNA is TGTGCCAGCAGTTTGAGTCCTAGCGGGGGGTTTGAGACCCAGTACTTC. It translates to CASSLSPSGGFETQYF. The chain couples TRBV28 to TRBJ2-5, with 11 bases fitting TRBD2. The V gene end was trimmed by 3 bases and the J gene end by 5 bases; junction bases not matched to a gene: 8. From germline, CDR1 is MDHEN and CDR2 SYDVKM. The CDR3 is 16 amino acids.

This clonotype was picked up many times. The rearrangement uses TRBV6-5 and TRBJ1-1; possibly TRBD1 for D (6 bases). CDR1 and CDR2 (germline): MNHEY, SVGAGI. V lost 0 bases, J lost 3 bases, and 11 bases lay in between. The CDR3 consists of 15 residues. The CDR3 coding sequence is TGTGCCAGCAGTTACTCGAACAGGGTGGACACTGAAGCTTTCTTT. Translation: CASSYSNRVDTEAFF.

The gene calls are TRBV6-1 and TRBJ1-1; no definite D call. This CDR3 has 14 amino acids. In germline, CDR1 is MNHNS, CDR2 SASEGT. V lost 5 bases and J 5 bases, leaving 15 bases between the germline ends. The CDR3 region has the DNA TGTGCCAGCAGTCTGACCCGGGGATGGACTGAAGCTTTCTTT. Residues: CASSLTRGWTEAFF.

The CDR3 here is CASSWELQGIGGYTF. CDR3 nucleotides: TGCGCCAGCAGCTGGGAACTACAGGGGATAGGCGGCTACACCTTC. The V gene is TRBV5-1, the J gene TRBJ1-2; 7 bases match TRBD1. Germline V gene sequence: CDR1 SGHRS, CDR2 YFSETQ. With 3 bases clipped from V and 8 bases from J, the junction kept 13 bases outside the gene matches. The CDR3 has 15 residues.

This clonotype showed up just a few times. This chain uses TRBV5-1 with TRBJ2-7, with unresolved D. This CDR3 is built from 16 residues. Germline-derived CDR1 and CDR2 are SGHRS and YFSETQ. With 1 base removed from V and 6 bases from J, the gap between germline ends came to 20 bases. CDR3 DNA: TGCGCCAGCAGCTTGACAACGGCAAGCCGCTCAGCCGAGCAGTACTTC. Its translation is CASSLTTASRSAEQYF.

This clonotype was recorded at least ten times. The chain couples TRBV2 to TRBJ2-7, with no clear D. Germline CDR1 SNHLY, CDR2 FYNNEI. The CDR3 has 12 residues. The ends were cut back, 0 bases at V and 4 bases at J, with 4 bases in the middle. CDR3 sequence (DNA): TGTGCCAGCAGTGAAGCTTTGTACGAGCAGTACTTC. This sequence encodes CASSEALYEQYF.

About this clonotype itself: A read error is possible here, since a much larger clone lies one base away. This chain joins TRBV12-3 or TRBV12-4 and TRBJ2-2; D possibly corresponds to TRBD2 (5 bases). The CDR3 sequence is 12 residues long. The CDR3, as DNA: TGTGCCAGCACTGTGGGTACCGGGGAGCTGCTTTTT. It yields the protein CASTVGTGELLF.

This clonotype was seen repeatedly, ten times or more. The rearrangement links TRBV12-3 or TRBV12-4 to TRBJ1-1; unclear D gene. V lost 6 bases, J lost 0 bases, and 11 bases lay in between. The CDR3 totals 14 residues. The CDR3 nucleotides read TGTGCCAGCAGGACCAGGACCATGAACACTGAAGCTTTCTTT. Translation: CASRTRTMNTEAFF.

This clonotype was observed many times. This chain connects TRBV28 to TRBJ2-7; the D call may be TRBD1 or TRBD2 (5 bases each). Germline V gene lookup returns CDR1 MDHEN and CDR2 SYDVKM. The CDR3 consists of 13 residues. The CDR3 DNA reads TGTGCCAGCAGTACTCATTATCGGGGCGAAGTTAAAGTC. Amino acid sequence: CASSTHYRGEVKV.

The chain joins TRBV10-3 to TRBJ1-5; D is ambiguous. This CDR3 contains 13 residues. V lost 2 bases and J lost 4, with 6 bases in between. Germline loops: CDR1 ENHRY, CDR2 SYGVKD. The CDR3 region has the DNA TGTGCCATCAGTGAGGGGTGGAATCAGCCCCAGCATTTT. Its protein is CAISEGWNQPQHF.

This chain links TRBV7-9 with TRBJ2-5, with D possibly matching TRBD2 (5 bases). This CDR3 contains 15 residues. CDR1 is SEHNR, CDR2 FQNEAQ, per germline (reference sequence). Between the trimmed V and J ends, which lost 3 bases and 2 bases, there was a span of 13 bases. For the CDR3, the DNA is TGTGCCAGCAGCTTTCCCCCGGGGAGACAAGAGACCCAGTACTTC. The encoded protein is CASSFPPGRQETQYF.

Concerning this clonotype: One base away lies a much larger clone, so this may be a sequencing read error. The V gene is TRBV10-3, the J gene TRBJ1-2; tentatively, D is TRBD1 (5 bases). Germline CDR1 is ENHRY and CDR2 is SYGVKD. The CDR3 extends over 13 amino acids. CDR3 nucleotide sequence: TGTGCCATCAGTGAAATAGGGGACTATGGCTGCACCTTC. As protein: CAISEIGDYGCTF.

This clonotype was observed many times. In nucleotides, the CDR3 is TGTGCCAGCAGCGCGACAGGGGCAAACTATGGCTACACCTTC. As protein: CASSATGANYGYTF. The V gene is TRBV28, the J gene TRBJ1-2; TRBD1 matches 8 bases. The germline V gene has CDR1 MDHEN and CDR2 SYDVKM. With 6 bases clipped from V and 2 bases from J, the junction kept 5 bases outside the gene matches. The CDR3 is 14 residues long.

The sample holds many counts of this clonotype. The rearrangement joins TRBV12-3 or TRBV12-4 to TRBJ1-1, with D possibly matching TRBD1 (5 bases). V was cut by 1 base and J by 6 bases, with 15 bases left in between. The CDR3 contains 15 residues. The CDR3 nucleotides are TGTGCCAGCAGTTTAGATGCCGACAGAACCTCTGAAGCTTTCTTT. Translated: CASSLDADRTSEAFF.